This T cell receptor beta chain emerged from a study of cytomegalovirus exposure and HLA in healthy donors. The PCR made use of 60 Vbeta and 13 Jbeta primers. The method was immunoSEQ multiplex PCR; TCRdb's version includes in-frame clones alone and lacks a portion of them. The sample holds over 150,000 clones, over 65% seen once. Worth noting for this clone: What it binds is not known.

This CDR3 spans 16 amino acids. Looked up from germline, CDR1 is SGHRS and CDR2 is YFSETQ. V was pared by 6 bases and J by 2 bases, with 11 bases of the junction left unmatched. Study-wide findings and caveats: Exclusion as indistinguishable affected some V segments, including TRBV6-2 and TRBV6-3. In a later analysis, across HLA loci, associated TCR counts were highest for DRB1, lowest for HLA-C.

The sequenced material came from PBMCs. The sequence came from a woman aged 25 to 45 in good health and CMV-seropositive. The rearrangement joins TRBV5-1 to TRBJ2-1, with TRBD2 identical over 7 bases. The chain's CDR3 is CASKVRGGSTYNEQFF. The CDR3 DNA reads as TGCGCCAGCAAGGTCAGAGGCGGGAGTACCTACAATGAGCAGTTCTTC.